A selection of T cell receptor beta chains follows, all from one sample in a study of vaccination effects on CD4 cells after COVID-19. Their antigens are not known. The repertoire was sequenced with immunoSEQ multiplex PCR; TCRdb's copy has only in-frame clones and lacks some. Of some 65,000 clones listed, roughly three quarters are singletons. Source: CD4+ T cells from PBMCs cultured with HCoV-NL63 spike peptides, taken before COVID-19 vaccination. The receptor source for this set is a human donor who received a COVID-19 vaccine. Both conserved end residues are part of each CDR3. The order of the fields is V gene, J gene, D gene, clone size, CDR3 DNA, CDR3 protein. D genes are given only for firm matches. Size values are once, few and many counts, or a class for expanded clones, and some rows have none.

V gene: TRBV5-1
J gene: TRBJ2-3
D gene: .
clone size: .
CDR3 DNA: TGCGCCAGCAGCTTGCGGAGGGGTGGCACAGATACGCAGTATTTT
CDR3 protein: CASSLRRGGTDTQYF

V gene: TRBV19
J gene: TRBJ2-1
D gene: .
clone size: .
CDR3 DNA: TGTGCCAGTAGTAATCACAGGGAGTCAAATGAGCAGTTCTTC
CDR3 protein: CASSNHRESNEQFF

V gene: TRBV10-1
J gene: TRBJ2-3
D gene: TRBD2
clone size: once
CDR3 DNA: TGCGCCAGCAGTGACCCAGCCCCTGAACCGGGACTAAGCACAGATACGCAGTATTTT
CDR3 protein: CASSDPAPEPGLSTDTQYF

V gene: TRBV7-2
J gene: TRBJ1-5
D gene: .
clone size: once
CDR3 DNA: TGTGCCAGCGGGGGGGGGCGCGGTCAGCCCCAGCATTTT
CDR3 protein: CASGGGRGQPQHF

V gene: TRBV30
J gene: TRBJ1-1
D gene: .
clone size: once
CDR3 DNA: TGTGCCTGGAGTGACCCGGGGGGACTTACGAACACTGAAGCTTTCTTT
CDR3 protein: CAWSDPGGLTNTEAFF

V gene: TRBV30
J gene: TRBJ2-4
D gene: .
clone size: .
CDR3 DNA: TGTGCCTGGAGTGTGCGGGACAGAACCAAAAACATTCAGTACTTC
CDR3 protein: CAWSVRDRTKNIQYF

V gene: TRBV2
J gene: TRBJ1-6
D gene: .
clone size: .
CDR3 DNA: TGTGCCAGCAGGTCAGAAAACAATTCACCCCTCCACTTT
CDR3 protein: CASRSENNSPLHF

V gene: TRBV3-1/TRBV3-2
J gene: TRBJ1-3
D gene: TRBD1
clone size: .
CDR3 DNA: TGTGCCAGCAGCCAAGTCTTGACAGGGCAGGGAAACACCATATATTTT
CDR3 protein: CASSQVLTGQGNTIYF

V gene: TRBV7-9
J gene: TRBJ2-3
D gene: .
clone size: few
CDR3 DNA: TGTGCCAGCAGATCCACAGATACGCAGTATTTT
CDR3 protein: CASRSTDTQYF

V gene: TRBV6-1
J gene: TRBJ1-2
D gene: .
clone size: once
CDR3 DNA: TGTGCCAGCAGTGAATCTATAACGGCCTATGGCTACACCTTC
CDR3 protein: CASSESITAYGYTF

V gene: TRBV10-1
J gene: TRBJ1-1
D gene: TRBD1
clone size: .
CDR3 DNA: TGCGCCATCCCGCAGGGGGCAGGTACTGAAGCTTTCTTT
CDR3 protein: CAIPQGAGTEAFF

V gene: TRBV18
J gene: TRBJ2-1
D gene: TRBD1
clone size: .
CDR3 DNA: TGTGCCAGCTCACTAGGACAGGGGTCCTACAATGAGCAGTTCTTC
CDR3 protein: CASSLGQGSYNEQFF

V gene: TRBV7-2
J gene: TRBJ2-3
D gene: .
clone size: .
CDR3 DNA: TGTGCCAGCAGCTCTGCGGTGGCGGATACGCAGTATTTT
CDR3 protein: CASSSAVADTQYF

V gene: TRBV4-1
J gene: TRBJ1-2
D gene: TRBD1
clone size: .
CDR3 DNA: TGCGCCAGCAGCCAGACTCAGGGGGCGCGGGATGGCTACACCTTC
CDR3 protein: CASSQTQGARDGYTF

V gene: TRBV4-1
J gene: TRBJ1-2
D gene: TRBD1
clone size: few
CDR3 DNA: TGCGCCAGCAGCCAAGGGACAGGGGAGAACTATGGCTACACCTTC
CDR3 protein: CASSQGTGENYGYTF

V gene: TRBV11-2
J gene: TRBJ2-5
D gene: TRBD2
clone size: .
CDR3 DNA: TGTGCCAGCAGCTTAGGAGCGGGGCAAGAGACCCAGTACTTC
CDR3 protein: CASSLGAGQETQYF

V gene: TRBV6-1
J gene: TRBJ1-4
D gene: TRBD1
clone size: .
CDR3 DNA: TGTGCCAGCAGTGAAGGGACAGGCTTTAATGAAAAACTGTTTTTT
CDR3 protein: CASSEGTGFNEKLFF

V gene: TRBV14
J gene: TRBJ1-2
D gene: .
clone size: .
CDR3 DNA: TGTGCCAGCAGCCCGAAGATTGGGCAGGGATATGGCTACACCTTC
CDR3 protein: CASSPKIGQGYGYTF

V gene: TRBV2
J gene: TRBJ2-3
D gene: TRBD1
clone size: few
CDR3 DNA: TGTGCCAGCAGGGACAGGGTTAGCACAGATACGCAGTATTTT
CDR3 protein: CASRDRVSTDTQYF

V gene: TRBV18
J gene: TRBJ1-2
D gene: .
clone size: .
CDR3 DNA: TGTGCCAGCTCATCAAGCCAGCTTGGGGGCTATGGCTACACCTTC
CDR3 protein: CASSSSQLGGYGYTF

V gene: TRBV5-1
J gene: TRBJ2-5
D gene: TRBD2
clone size: .
CDR3 DNA: TGCGCCAGCAGCTTCGGACTAGCGGGGGTGGAAGAGACCCAGTACTTC
CDR3 protein: CASSFGLAGVEETQYF

V gene: TRBV4-1
J gene: TRBJ1-4
D gene: TRBD1
clone size: .
CDR3 DNA: TGCGCCAGCAGCCAGGGACAGAGTTTAGCTAATGAAAAACTGTTTTTT
CDR3 protein: CASSQGQSLANEKLFF

V gene: TRBV5-5
J gene: TRBJ1-6
D gene: .
clone size: .
CDR3 DNA: TGTGCCAGCAGCTTGCTCCAGGGTAATTCACCCCTCCACTTT
CDR3 protein: CASSLLQGNSPLHF

V gene: TRBV19
J gene: TRBJ2-2
D gene: .
clone size: few
CDR3 DNA: TGTGCCAGCCGCCGGGGGTGGGGCACCGGGGAGCTGTTTTTT
CDR3 protein: CASRRGWGTGELFF

V gene: TRBV3-1/TRBV3-2
J gene: TRBJ1-2
D gene: .
clone size: .
CDR3 DNA: TGTGCCAGCAGCCAAGTGGGGGGGCAGGGCTGGTATGGCTACACCTTC
CDR3 protein: CASSQVGGQGWYGYTF

V gene: TRBV5-8
J gene: TRBJ1-5
D gene: .
clone size: .
CDR3 DNA: TGTGCCAGCAGCTTAGGGGTCACCAATCAGCCCCAGCATTTT
CDR3 protein: CASSLGVTNQPQHF

V gene: TRBV10-3
J gene: TRBJ1-2
D gene: TRBD1
clone size: few
CDR3 DNA: TGTGCCATCAGGGGGGGGACAGACGATGGCTACACCTTC
CDR3 protein: CAIRGGTDDGYTF

V gene: TRBV13
J gene: TRBJ2-1
D gene: .
clone size: .
CDR3 DNA: TGTGCCAGCAGCTTGGGGGGCCTTTACAATGAGCAGTTCTTC
CDR3 protein: CASSLGGLYNEQFF

V gene: TRBV2
J gene: TRBJ2-6
D gene: TRBD2
clone size: .
CDR3 DNA: TGTGCCAGCAGGCTGGGGCGGGGGGCTGGGGCCAACGTCCTGACTTTC
CDR3 protein: CASRLGRGAGANVLTF

V gene: TRBV5-6
J gene: TRBJ2-1
D gene: .
clone size: .
CDR3 DNA: TGTGCCAGCAGCTTTATAATAGCTGTTTACAATGAGCAGTTCTTC
CDR3 protein: CASSFIIAVYNEQFF

V gene: TRBV6-4
J gene: TRBJ1-2
D gene: .
clone size: once
CDR3 DNA: TGTGCCAGCAGTGACGGTATGGGGAACTATGGCTACACCTTC
CDR3 protein: CASSDGMGNYGYTF

V gene: TRBV5-8
J gene: TRBJ1-4
D gene: .
clone size: .
CDR3 DNA: TGTGCCAGCAGACGATCAGGGGTCGCGGGTGAAAAACTGTTTTTT
CDR3 protein: CASRRSGVAGEKLFF

V gene: TRBV24-1
J gene: TRBJ2-3
D gene: TRBD2
clone size: .
CDR3 DNA: TGTGCCACCAGTGACCCGGGACTAGCGGGGGACCTCCCCACAGATACGCAGTATTTT
CDR3 protein: CATSDPGLAGDLPTDTQYF

V gene: TRBV5-6
J gene: TRBJ2-3
D gene: .
clone size: .
CDR3 DNA: TGTGCCAGCAGCCCCCAGGGTCGTACGCAGTATTTT
CDR3 protein: CASSPQGRTQYF

V gene: TRBV29-1
J gene: TRBJ1-2
D gene: TRBD1
clone size: .
CDR3 DNA: TGCAGCGGACAGGGGGCTTATGGCTACACCTTC
CDR3 protein: CSGQGAYGYTF

V gene: TRBV11-3
J gene: TRBJ2-3
D gene: .
clone size: .
CDR3 DNA: TGTGCCAGCAGCTTAGACGGGAGCACAGATACGCAGTATTTT
CDR3 protein: CASSLDGSTDTQYF

V gene: TRBV19
J gene: TRBJ2-1
D gene: .
clone size: .
CDR3 DNA: TGTGCCAGTAGTGTGCAGGGGAGTATGAATGAGCAGTTCTTC
CDR3 protein: CASSVQGSMNEQFF

V gene: TRBV27
J gene: TRBJ2-4
D gene: TRBD2
clone size: .
CDR3 DNA: TGTGCCAGCAGTAAGACGCTAGCGGGGGGGTTTGACATTCAGTACTTC
CDR3 protein: CASSKTLAGGFDIQYF

V gene: TRBV20-1
J gene: TRBJ1-6
D gene: .
clone size: .
CDR3 DNA: TGCAGTGCCAATGATAATTCACCCCTCCACTTT
CDR3 protein: CSANDNSPLHF

V gene: TRBV7-2
J gene: TRBJ2-2
D gene: TRBD2
clone size: .
CDR3 DNA: TGTGCCAGCAGCGTATCCAGGAGTAGCGGGGGCAAGATCGGGGAGCTGTTTTTT
CDR3 protein: CASSVSRSSGGKIGELFF

V gene: TRBV7-9
J gene: TRBJ1-1
D gene: .
clone size: .
CDR3 DNA: TGTGCCAGCAGCTTGAGCGGTGAAGCTTTCTTT
CDR3 protein: CASSLSGEAFF

V gene: TRBV2
J gene: TRBJ2-5
D gene: .
clone size: .
CDR3 DNA: TGTGCCAGCTTTTCAGGGGGGGAAGAGACCCAGTACTTC
CDR3 protein: CASFSGGEETQYF

V gene: TRBV5-1
J gene: TRBJ2-2
D gene: .
clone size: .
CDR3 DNA: TGCGCCAGCAGCTTGGGTGAAGCTCCCGGGGAGCTGTTTTTT
CDR3 protein: CASSLGEAPGELFF

V gene: TRBV6-6
J gene: TRBJ1-2
D gene: TRBD1
clone size: .
CDR3 DNA: TGTGCCAGCAGCCTTCTGCACAGGGGGGAAATCGGCTACACCTTC
CDR3 protein: CASSLLHRGEIGYTF

V gene: TRBV19
J gene: TRBJ2-2
D gene: TRBD1
clone size: .
CDR3 DNA: TGTGCCAGTAGTACACAGGGGGCGAACACCGGGGAGCTGTTTTTT
CDR3 protein: CASSTQGANTGELFF

V gene: TRBV5-1
J gene: TRBJ2-3
D gene: .
clone size: .
CDR3 DNA: TGCGCCAGCAGCCCGCAGGAGGCCACAGATACGCAGTATTTT
CDR3 protein: CASSPQEATDTQYF

V gene: TRBV7-9
J gene: TRBJ2-2
D gene: .
clone size: .
CDR3 DNA: TGTGCCAGCAGCTCCTCGCTTCGTGGCGCCGGGGAGCTGTTTTTT
CDR3 protein: CASSSSLRGAGELFF

V gene: TRBV9
J gene: TRBJ1-6
D gene: .
clone size: .
CDR3 DNA: TGTGCCAGCAGCGTAGATGGCCGGTATAATTCACCCCTCCACTTT
CDR3 protein: CASSVDGRYNSPLHF

V gene: TRBV30
J gene: TRBJ1-2
D gene: .
clone size: .
CDR3 DNA: TGTGCCTGGAGTAATTTTGGGGGCACCTCTGGCTACACCTTC
CDR3 protein: CAWSNFGGTSGYTF

V gene: TRBV4-2
J gene: TRBJ2-5
D gene: .
clone size: once
CDR3 DNA: TGTGCCAGCAGCCAAGAGGCGAGGGAGACCCAGTACTTC
CDR3 protein: CASSQEARETQYF